The clone carrying this T cell receptor beta chain was observed many times. These data belong to a study of kidney transplant recipient with SARS-CoV-2 infection. This CDR3 comprises 14 residues. Trimming removed 8 bases from V and 2 bases from J; junction bases left unmatched: 9. CDR1 is SNHLY, CDR2 FYNNEI, per germline. Using its own MiXCR run on the reads, TCRdb lists one record per CDR3 protein. The sample lists about 250,000 distinct CDR3 sequences; more than 25% were seen once. Sequenced material: a blood sample, taken at baseline and around day 120 from a kidney transplant recipient. The rearrangement links TRBV2 to TRBJ2-7, with 7 bases fitting TRBD1. The sequence came from a young adult male patient who had COVID-19 and was a kidney transplant recipient. The T cells may partly be graft donor cells. CDR3 residues: CASHIGGQTYEQYF. The CDR3 nucleotides read TGTGCCAGCCATATAGGGGGACAGACCTACGAGCAGTACTTC. The entire variable domain, with the rest obtained from reference TRBV2 and TRBJ2-7, is as follows: EPEVTQTPSHQVTQMGQEVILRCVPISNHLYFYWYRQILGQKVEFLVSFYNNEISEKSEIFDDQFSVERPDGSNFTLKIRSTKLEDSAMYFCASHIGGQTYEQYFGPGTRLTVT.